This T cell receptor (beta chain) was retrieved from a study of OX40 agonist ivuxolimab in advanced cancers. Findings and caveats of the study: CD8+ T cells (on average) carried more expanded clones than CD4+ T cells.

This table comes from immunoSEQ multiplex PCR, and its TCRdb copy is limited to in-frame clones, with some not included. Of 60,000 to 85,000 clones listed, around 80% were seen once; the top ten hold roughly 6.3%. Cycle 7 day 1, cycle 4 day 1, and baseline were the timepoints at which blood was sampled. This clone was counted a few times. Its antigen remains unidentified. CDR3 length: 18 amino acids. The J segment lost 5 bases and the V segment lost 2 bases, leaving 7 bases of the junction unmatched. Germline CDR1 SGHDT, CDR2 YYEEEE. The source of this sequence is an adult with an advanced solid tumor such as melanoma, head and neck, liver or kidney cancer. The material sequenced was CD4+ or CD8+ T cells sorted from blood, taken in a trial of the OX40 agonist ivuxolimab. The J gene is TRBJ2-1, the V gene TRBV5-6; TRBD2 matches 16 bases. The CDR3 protein is CASSFTGLAGGKHNEQFF. The DNA for the CDR3 is TGTGCCAGCAGCTTCACGGGACTAGCGGGAGGGAAACACAATGAGCAGTTCTTC.